The 6 T cell receptor beta chains presented below share a single source sample, sequenced in a study of tumor and adjacent non-tumor tissue in lung cancer. Three rounds of nested PCR, following a modified ARM-PCR protocol, produced the TCRbeta library. MiXCR, applied by TCRdb to the multiplex PCR reads, yields one record per CDR3 protein. The sample holds approximately 130,000 distinct CDR3 sequences, 66% seen once. This sample's RNA came from whole unsorted tissue. The sample consisted of lung tumor tissue. The source is a man between 25 and 39 years old with non-small cell lung cancer.

This clonotype was counted only a few times. The chain recombines TRBV5-1 with TRBJ1-6; 8 bases are shared with TRBD1. V lost 4 bases and J lost 7; bases outside the gene matches: 4. The germline V gene has CDR1 SGHRS and CDR2 YFSETQ. The CDR3 runs 14 residues. CDR3 in amino acids: CASSPTGENSPLHF. Written as DNA, the CDR3 is TGCGCCAGCAGCCCGACAGGGGAGAATTCACCCCTCCACTTT.

This clonotype was picked up one time. This could be a read error, since a much larger clone is one nucleotide away. The rearrangement joins TRBV4-1 to TRBJ1-1; a weak D match, TRBD1 (5 bases). The CDR3 extends over 13 amino acids. CDR1 is MGHRA, CDR2 YSYEKL, per germline. Between the trimmed V and J ends, which lost 6 bases and 1 base, there was a span of 9 bases. This CDR3 is CASRRTPNTEAFF. Written as DNA, the CDR3 is TGCGCCAGCAGACGGACACCGAACACTGAAGCTTTCTTT.

The rearrangement uses TRBV29-1 and TRBJ2-1; D is ambiguous. Trimming pared 7 bases from V and 2 bases from J, leaving 15 bases between. The germline gives CDR1 SQVTM, CDR2 ANQGSEA. CDR3 length: 14 amino acids. In nucleotides, the CDR3 is TGCAGCGCTGAGGTGGGCCTCCCCTACAATGAGCAGTTCTTC. Encoded protein: CSAEVGLPYNEQFF.

Concerning this clonotype itself: A read error may account for a junction end that differs from germline. The chain employs TRBV11-2 and TRBJ1-5; D remains unclear. The germline gives CDR1 SGHAT, CDR2 FQNNGV. This CDR3 has 13 residues. Here the CDR3 DNA reads TGTGTCAGCAGCTTAGAAGTGGATCAGCCCCAGCATTTT. As protein: CVSSLEVDQPQHF.

On this clonotype: The junction and the germline gene differ at one end; a read error may be behind it. This chain joins TRBV20-1 and TRBJ1-4; D is unresolved. The CDR3 runs to 12 residues. CDR1 DFQATT and CDR2 SNEGSKA come from the germline V gene (reference sequence). Here the CDR3 reads CSAYTENEKLFF. The CDR3 DNA is TGCAGTGCTTACACAGAGAATGAAAAACTGTTTTTC.

As regards this clonotype: A much larger clone lies a single base off, so this may be a read error. The chain employs TRBV6-5 and TRBJ2-1; the match to TRBD2 covers 14 bases. There are 18 residues in the CDR3. CDR1 and CDR2 (germline): MNHEY, SVGAGI. This chain's CDR3 is CASSYFLPGLAGGHEQSF. The CDR3 bases are TGTGCCAGCAGTTACTTTCTCCCCGGACTAGCGGGAGGCCATGAGCAGTCCTTC.